This T cell receptor (beta chain) was retrieved from a study of shared clonotypes between healthy human individuals. Study context: Donors were two women and a few men aged 18 to 49.

Profiling relied on immunoSEQ multiplex PCR, and the TCRdb table lists in-frame clones only, not all of them. The repertoire holds under 1,900,000 clones, roughly 98.5% seen once, with roughly 0.36% in the top ten. The study drew all its donors from Caucasian adults living in Nashville, Tennessee. Germline values: CDR1 SQVTM, CDR2 ANQGSEA. This CDR3 region has 14 residues. V was pared by 7 bases and J by 0 bases, with 12 bases between. The chain recombines TRBV29-1 with TRBJ2-2; possibly TRBD2 for D (6 bases). The sequencing input was naive CD4+ T cells sorted from blood. The subset denotes: CD45RA+ positively selected. This TCR was sampled from a man aged 30 to 39 in good health. The CDR3: CSAVRETNTGELFF. CDR3 nucleotide sequence: TGCAGCGCCGTACGGGAGACGAACACCGGGGAGCTGTTTTTT.